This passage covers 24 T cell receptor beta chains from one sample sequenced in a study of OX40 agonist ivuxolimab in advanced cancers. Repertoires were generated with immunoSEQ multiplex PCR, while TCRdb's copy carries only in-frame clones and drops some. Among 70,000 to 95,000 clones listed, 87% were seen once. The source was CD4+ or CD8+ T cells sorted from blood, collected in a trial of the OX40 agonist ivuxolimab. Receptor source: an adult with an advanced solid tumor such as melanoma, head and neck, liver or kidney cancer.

CDR3 residues: CASKPGQGEKLFF. CDR3 nucleotide sequence: TGTGCCAGTAAACCGGGACAGGGTGAAAAACTGTTTTTT. V usage is TRBV19 and J usage is TRBJ1-4, with 9 bases that match TRBD1. The V gene's germline CDR1 is LNHDA and CDR2 SQIVND (reference sequence). CDR3 length: 13 residues. Trimming cost V 7 bases and J 7 bases; bases outside gene matches: 4.

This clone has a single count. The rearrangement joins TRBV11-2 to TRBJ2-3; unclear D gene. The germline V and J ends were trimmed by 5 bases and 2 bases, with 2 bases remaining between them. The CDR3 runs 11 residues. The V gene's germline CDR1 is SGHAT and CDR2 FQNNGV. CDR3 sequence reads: CASSPTDTQYF. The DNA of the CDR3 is TGTGCCAGCAGCCCCACAGATACGCAGTATTTT.

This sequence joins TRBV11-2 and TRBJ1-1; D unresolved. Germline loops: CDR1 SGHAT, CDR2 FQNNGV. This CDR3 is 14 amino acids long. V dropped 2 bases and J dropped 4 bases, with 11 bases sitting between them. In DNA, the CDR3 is TGTGCCAGCAGCTTAATCGGGCTGGGCACTGAAGCTTTCTTT. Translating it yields CASSLIGLGTEAFF.

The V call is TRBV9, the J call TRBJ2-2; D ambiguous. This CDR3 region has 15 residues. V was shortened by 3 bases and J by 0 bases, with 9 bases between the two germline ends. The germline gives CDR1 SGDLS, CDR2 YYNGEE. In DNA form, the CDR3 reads TGTGCCAGCAGCGGTCGAGGAACGAACACCGGGGAGCTGTTTTTT. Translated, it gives CASSGRGTNTGELFF.

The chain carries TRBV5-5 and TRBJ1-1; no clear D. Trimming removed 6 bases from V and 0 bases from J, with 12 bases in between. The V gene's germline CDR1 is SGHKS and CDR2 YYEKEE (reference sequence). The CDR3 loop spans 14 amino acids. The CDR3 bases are TGTGCCAGCACCCCCGGGCCCATGAACACTGAAGCTTTCTTT. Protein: CASTPGPMNTEAFF.

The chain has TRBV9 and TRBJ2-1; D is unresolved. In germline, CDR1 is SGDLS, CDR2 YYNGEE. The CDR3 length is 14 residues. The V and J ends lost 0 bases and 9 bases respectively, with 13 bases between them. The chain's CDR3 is CASSVDNTLGEQFF. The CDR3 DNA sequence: TGTGCCAGCAGCGTAGACAACACTTTAGGTGAGCAGTTCTTC.

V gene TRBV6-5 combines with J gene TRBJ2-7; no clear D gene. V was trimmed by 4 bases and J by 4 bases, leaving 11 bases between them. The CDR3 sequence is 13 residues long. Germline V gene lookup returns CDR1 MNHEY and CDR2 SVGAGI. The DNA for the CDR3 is TGTGCCAGCAGTTCCAACCACGAGTACGAGCAGTACTTC. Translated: CASSSNHEYEQYF.

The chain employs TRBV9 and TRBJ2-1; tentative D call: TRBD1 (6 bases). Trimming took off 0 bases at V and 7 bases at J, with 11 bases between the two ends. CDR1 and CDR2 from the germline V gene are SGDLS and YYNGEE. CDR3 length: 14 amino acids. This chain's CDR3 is CASSVDPGENEQFF. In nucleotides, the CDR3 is TGTGCCAGCAGCGTAGATCCAGGGGAGAATGAGCAGTTCTTC.

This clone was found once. The CDR3 here is CASSSEPTGPAGYTF. For the CDR3, the DNA is TGTGCCAGCAGCTCTGAGCCGACAGGGCCCGCTGGCTACACCTTC. The chain is built from TRBV7-2 and TRBJ1-2; 7 bases map to TRBD1. This CDR3 has 15 residues. Germline values: CDR1 SGHTA, CDR2 FQGNSA. The ends lost 4 bases at V and 7 bases at J; junction bases unmatched: 12. Variable domain in full (rest from reference TRBV7-2 and TRBJ1-2): GAGVSQSPSNKVTEKGKDVELRCDPISGHTALYWYRQSLGQGLEFLIYFQGNSAPDKSGLPSDRFSAERTGGSVSTLTIQRTQQEDSAVYLCASSSEPTGPAGYTFGSGTRLTVV.

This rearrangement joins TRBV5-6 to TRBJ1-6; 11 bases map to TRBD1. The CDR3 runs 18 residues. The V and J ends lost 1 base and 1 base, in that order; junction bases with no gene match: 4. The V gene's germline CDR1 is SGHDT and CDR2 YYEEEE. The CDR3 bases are TGTGCCAGCAGCTTGTGGACAGGGGGCGGGTCCTATAATTCACCCCTCCACTTT. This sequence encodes CASSLWTGGGSYNSPLHF.

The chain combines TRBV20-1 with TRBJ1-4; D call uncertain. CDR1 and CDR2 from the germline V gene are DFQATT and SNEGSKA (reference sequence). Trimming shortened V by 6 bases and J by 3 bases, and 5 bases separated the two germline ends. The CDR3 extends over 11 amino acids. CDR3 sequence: CSARPNEKLFF. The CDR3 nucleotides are TGCAGTGCAAGGCCTAATGAAAAACTGTTTTTT.

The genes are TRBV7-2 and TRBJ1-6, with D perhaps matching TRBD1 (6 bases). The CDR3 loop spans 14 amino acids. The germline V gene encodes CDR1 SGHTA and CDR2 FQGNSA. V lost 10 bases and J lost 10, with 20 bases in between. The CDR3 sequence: CATPPGGLESPLHF. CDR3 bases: TGTGCCACCCCCCCCGGGGGCTTGGAGTCACCCCTCCACTTT.

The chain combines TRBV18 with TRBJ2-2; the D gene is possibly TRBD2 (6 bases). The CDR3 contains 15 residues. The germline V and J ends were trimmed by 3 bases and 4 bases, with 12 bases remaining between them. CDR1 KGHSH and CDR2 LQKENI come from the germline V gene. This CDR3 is CASSPSQGGTGELFF. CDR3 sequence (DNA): TGTGCCAGCTCACCTAGCCAGGGAGGCACCGGGGAGCTGTTTTTT. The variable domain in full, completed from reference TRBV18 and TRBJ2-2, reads NAGVMQNPRHLVRRRGQEARLRCSPMKGHSHVYWYRQLPEEGLKFMVYLQKENIIDESGMPKERFSAEFPKEGPSILRIQQVVRGDSAAYFCASSPSQGGTGELFFGEGSRLTVL.

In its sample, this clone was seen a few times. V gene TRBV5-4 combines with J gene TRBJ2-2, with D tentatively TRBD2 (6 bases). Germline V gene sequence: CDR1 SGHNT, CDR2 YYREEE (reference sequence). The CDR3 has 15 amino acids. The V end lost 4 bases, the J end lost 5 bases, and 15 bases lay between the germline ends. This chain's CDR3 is CASSQGLVATGELFF. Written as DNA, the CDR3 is TGTGCCAGCAGCCAGGGACTGGTTGCGACCGGGGAGCTGTTTTTT. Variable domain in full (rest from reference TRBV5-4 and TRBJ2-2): ETGVTQSPTHLIKTRGQQVTLRCSSQSGHNTVSWYQQALGQGPQFIFQYYREEENGRGNFPPRFSGLQFPNYSSELNVNALELDDSALYLCASSQGLVATGELFFGEGSRLTVL.

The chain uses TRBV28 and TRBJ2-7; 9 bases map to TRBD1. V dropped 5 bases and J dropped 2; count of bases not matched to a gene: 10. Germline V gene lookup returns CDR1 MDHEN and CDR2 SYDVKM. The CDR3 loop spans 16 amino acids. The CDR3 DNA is TGTGCCAGCAGTACCCCCGAGGACAGGGGAACCTACGAGCAGTACTTC. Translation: CASSTPEDRGTYEQYF.

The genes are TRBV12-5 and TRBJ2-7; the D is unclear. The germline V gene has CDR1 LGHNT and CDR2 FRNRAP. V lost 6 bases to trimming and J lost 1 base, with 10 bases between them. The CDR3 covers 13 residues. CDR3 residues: CASGHGRSYEQYF. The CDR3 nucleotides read TGTGCTAGTGGACACGGACGGTCCTACGAGCAGTACTTC.

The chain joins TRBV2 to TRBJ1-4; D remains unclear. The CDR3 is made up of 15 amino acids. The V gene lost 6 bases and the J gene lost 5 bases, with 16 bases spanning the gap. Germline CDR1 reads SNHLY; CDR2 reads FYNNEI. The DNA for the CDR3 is TGTGCCAGCAGACTGGCGGGGAAGGCCAATGAAAAACTGTTTTTT. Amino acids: CASRLAGKANEKLFF. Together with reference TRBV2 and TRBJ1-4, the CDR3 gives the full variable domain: EPEVTQTPSHQVTQMGQEVILRCVPISNHLYFYWYRQILGQKVEFLVSFYNNEISEKSEIFDDQFSVERPDGSNFTLKIRSTKLEDSAMYFCASRLAGKANEKLFFGSGTQLSVL.

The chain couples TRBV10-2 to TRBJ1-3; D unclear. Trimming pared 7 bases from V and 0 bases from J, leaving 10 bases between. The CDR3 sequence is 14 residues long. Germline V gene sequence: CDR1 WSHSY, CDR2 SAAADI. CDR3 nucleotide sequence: TGCGCCAGCAACTCAGGCAGCTCTGGAAACACCATATATTTT. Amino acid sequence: CASNSGSSGNTIYF.

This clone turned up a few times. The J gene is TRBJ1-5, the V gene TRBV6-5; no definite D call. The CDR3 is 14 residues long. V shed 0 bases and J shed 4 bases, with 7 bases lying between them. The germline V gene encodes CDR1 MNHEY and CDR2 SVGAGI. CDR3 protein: CASSYSGWNQPQHF. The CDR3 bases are TGTGCCAGCAGTTACTCGGGGTGGAATCAGCCCCAGCATTTT.

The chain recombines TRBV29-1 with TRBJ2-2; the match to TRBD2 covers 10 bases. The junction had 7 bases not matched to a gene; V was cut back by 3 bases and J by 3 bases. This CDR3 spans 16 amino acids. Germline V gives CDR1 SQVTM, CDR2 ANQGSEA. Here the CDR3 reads CSVELAGGSYTGELFF. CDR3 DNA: TGCAGCGTTGAGTTAGCGGGGGGCTCATACACCGGGGAGCTGTTTTTT.

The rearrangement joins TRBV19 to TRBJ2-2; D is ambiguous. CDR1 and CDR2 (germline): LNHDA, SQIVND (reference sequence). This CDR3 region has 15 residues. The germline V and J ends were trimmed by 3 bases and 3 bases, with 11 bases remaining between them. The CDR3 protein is CASSMVGLDTGELFF. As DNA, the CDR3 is TGTGCCAGTAGTATGGTGGGGTTAGACACCGGGGAGCTGTTTTTT.

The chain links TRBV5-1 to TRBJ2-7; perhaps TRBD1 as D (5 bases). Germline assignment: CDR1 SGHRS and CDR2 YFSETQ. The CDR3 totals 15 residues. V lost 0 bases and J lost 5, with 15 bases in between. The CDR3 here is CASSLALQGSHEQYF. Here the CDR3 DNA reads TGCGCCAGCAGCTTGGCCCTGCAGGGTTCCCACGAGCAGTACTTC.

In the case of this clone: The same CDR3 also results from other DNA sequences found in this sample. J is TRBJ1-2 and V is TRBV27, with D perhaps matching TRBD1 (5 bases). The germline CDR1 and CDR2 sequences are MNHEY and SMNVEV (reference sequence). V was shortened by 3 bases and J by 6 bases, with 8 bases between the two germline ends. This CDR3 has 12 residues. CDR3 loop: CASSFGGDGYTF. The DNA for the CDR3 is TGTGCCAGCAGTTTCGGGGGTGATGGCTACACCTTC.

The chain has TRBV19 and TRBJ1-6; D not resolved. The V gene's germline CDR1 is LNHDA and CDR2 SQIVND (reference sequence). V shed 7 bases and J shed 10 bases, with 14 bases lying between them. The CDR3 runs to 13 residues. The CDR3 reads CASTVGRRSPLHF. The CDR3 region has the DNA TGTGCCAGTACAGTAGGACGAAGATCACCCCTCCACTTT.